What follows describes a single TCR beta chain. Its cognate antigen has yet to be identified. Base qualities are not recorded, but no much larger clone differs from it by a single base. The cohort comprised fewer than 700 healthy bone marrow donors. At the time of sampling, all cohort members were nominally healthy, though unrecorded immune exposures were likely present. The donor tested CMV seronegative, placing the donor among the 300 to 400 seronegative members of the cohort. A peripheral blood sample was collected from each donor, and TCR beta sequencing was performed on peripheral blood mononuclear cells. The Qiagen DNeasy Blood Extraction Kit was used to extract genomic DNA from the blood cell samples. Via the germline V gene, CDR1 is SGHRS and CDR2 YFSETQ. The V and J ends are trimmed by 1 base and 7 bases, leaving 20 bases between them. The CDR3, from cysteine to phenylalanine, totals 17 residues. CDR3 DNA is the only sequence kept; it has 51 bases, read in frame from the first base.

Library preparation employed the immunoSEQ multiplex PCR assay. For the multiplex PCR, a mixture combining 60 forward primers for TCR Vbeta segments and 13 reverse primers for TCR Jbeta segments was used. Amplification of the CDR3 region of rearranged TCR beta genes was performed with a multiplex PCR assay on genomic DNA. The amplified TCR beta libraries were sequenced on the Illumina HiSeq System as 87-base-pair reads. Per the source publication's procedure: Across the roughly 670 repertoires, a later analysis counted 78 million or so unique TCR beta chains, some 11 million of which were shared by at least two donors. Raw reads were error-corrected and collapsed into unique sequences with a nearest-neighbor algorithm that merged closely related sequences to remove PCR and sequencing errors. To assign V, D and J gene segments, CDR3 sequences were aligned to IMGT reference sequences. For a sequence to be retained, a match of at least six nucleotides was required to both a V gene segment and a J gene segment. Rearrangements were called productive when the CDR3 lacked stop codons and stayed in frame with V and J; all others were non-productive. Following IMGT convention, CDR3 was defined as the stretch from the second conserved V-encoded cysteine to the conserved J-encoded phenylalanine. The earlier analysis of 500 to 600 of the donors excluded sequences that lacked an unambiguous match to a single V gene segment. In an earlier analysis of a few hundred of the donors, a V segment was called functional when productive rearrangements were above 56.7%, and segregating when the standard deviation between donors exceeded 5%. A statistical classification framework was built to diagnose cytomegalovirus status from the catalog of TCR beta chain sequences. A later analysis assigned V and J genes by comparing TCR nucleotide sequences with IMGT/GENE-DB human TR gene sequences. A later analysis assigned CDR3 sequences and most-parsimonious VDJ recombination scenarios with the TCRdist pipeline. In a later analysis, each TCR beta chain was defined by its CDR3 amino acid sequence together with its V-gene family, and reads lacking a unique V-gene family were excluded. A later analysis removed 500 to 650 highly shared, low-generation-probability nucleotide sequences to deal with suspected cross-contamination and a sequencing artifact. A later analysis calculated a clonal expansion index for each public chain from normalized within-repertoire ranks of inferred template counts. A later analysis computed generation probabilities with a VDJ recombination model fitted to out-of-frame rearrangements, and checked the results against IGoR. A later analysis scored TCR-TCR, TCR-HLA and TCR-CMV co-occurrence with hypergeometric tests, applying a repertoire-size bias correction to TCR pairs. A later analysis estimated false discovery rates by permuting HLA or CMV assignments 20 times. In a later analysis, co-occurring TCRs were grouped using DBSCAN, and TCRdist sequence similarity was added for clustering within HLA-allele-positive subsets. Co-occurrence clustering excluded repertoires with fewer than 30,000 or more than 120,000 public chains, plus five with anomalous nucleotide sharing. Imported from immuneACCESS, the table was reduced by TCRdb to in-frame sequences with V and J called. These copies leave out some clones; in studies compared against another copy, an unresolved V gene accounts for under half, and the cause of the remainder is not known. V and J calls plus clone size are reproduced from that table; the DNA served to infer D and trimming. A total of 100,000 to 150,000 clones appear in this sample, about 80% of them only once. Less than 3% of the sample lies in the top ten.

The sample belongs to a study of cytomegalovirus exposure and HLA in healthy donors (dated by TCRdb to the late 2010s). General notes on the study: According to an earlier analysis of 587 of the donors, 200 million or so T cells yielded 117 million unique TCR beta sequences and approximately 280 Gb of sequence data. An early release that covered some 640 HLA-typed donors contained 300 to 350 gigabases of sequencing data and 75 million to 100 million unique TCR sequences. Of the 398 genotyped donors, around 81% fell in the genetic ancestry cluster associated with self-reported Caucasian donors. The study aimed to test whether cataloging public T cell receptors could reveal signatures of past pathogen exposure. The study profiled the T cell repertoires of hundreds of subjects by immunosequencing and related them to cytomegalovirus serostatus. In addition to the first cohort of 666 subjects, a separate validation cohort of 120 different subjects was used. To predict cytomegalovirus infection status, the study combined high-throughput TCR immunosequencing, statistical association of individual TCRs with disease status, and machine learning. In a later analysis, previously published TCR beta repertoires from more than 500 donors were re-analyzed and high-resolution HLA genotyping was added so that TCR occurrence patterns could be studied. Rather than drawing on any new phenotypic data, the later analysis identified candidate immune exposures from TCR beta sequences and the way those sequences occurred across donors. To decide whether each TCR beta V gene segment behaved as functional or pseudogenic, an earlier analysis of some 540 of the donors relied on high-throughput TCR beta sequencing. Donor age, sex, ethnicity and CMV serostatus were compiled alongside the repertoire data. In a later genetic analysis, genome-wide SNP genotypes for about three fifths of the roughly 670 donors were used, and that subset was treated as a discovery cohort. All discovery cohort repertoires had been generated on a single sequencing platform. HLA typing covered class I and class II loci at four-digit resolution. The number of donors typed differed by locus, with roughly 629-640 for A, B, C, DRB1 and DQB1, over 500 for DQA1, nearly 610 for DPA1, and around 430 for DPB1. Four to six DR-DQ haplotypes were handled as single units for association and clustering, since linkage in the cohort was strong. Across 398 genotyped donors of the cohort, an average of about 200,000 unique TCR beta nucleotide sequences per donor were sequenced, and around 19% of those sequences were non-productive.

Here is what the overall study found, with its caveats: This cohort had only TCR beta chains sequenced, and the lack of alpha or paired-chain data limited which features could be detected. For the cohort, immune exposure information was limited to CMV serostatus. It was suggested by the authors that the approach could potentially be generalized to other disease states and immunological phenotypes. According to a later analysis, parvovirus B19, influenza, CMV and Epstein-Barr virus appeared linked to several top co-occurrence clusters. A later analysis associated 16,951 TCR beta sequences with specific HLA alleles at a false discovery rate of 0.05. The earlier analysis of a few hundred of the donors excluded some 15 rarely observed V segments, including chromosome 9 orphons, because counts were too low. A few of the identified cytomegalovirus-associated TCR beta chains were confirmed in vitro to be specific for cytomegalovirus antigens. In both the original and validation cohorts, the classifier was reported to diagnose cytomegalovirus status with high specificity and sensitivity. According to a later genetic analysis, donors in an Asian-associated ancestry cluster had fewer N-insertions in productive TCRs than the approximately 700-donor mean. According to a later analysis, most CMV-associated TCR beta chains appeared to be HLA-restricted, and the HLA associations seemed to be driven largely by CMV exposure. Some IMGT-functional V segments, including TRBV6-2 and TRBV6-3, could not be told apart with the 87-base-pair reads, so those segments were excluded. A further reported finding was that TCR beta sequences accurately predicted the HLA-A and HLA-B alleles for most subjects in the first cohort. In a later analysis, HLA-associated TCR beta chains were found to be more clonally expanded and to have lower generation probabilities than equally common non-associated chains. The sequencing pipeline was judged likely to have produced a cluster of highly shared sequence variants as a technical artifact. Most TCR sequences were seen in very few donors, while some public TCRs were found in many individuals. Broadly in line with IMGT annotations, most TCR beta V segments showed up in productive rearrangements about 87% or about 30% of the time in an earlier analysis of several hundred of the donors. Linkage disequilibrium might explain the correlated functional status among segregating V segments, but an unknown experimental factor could not be ruled out. The study gave a list of about 160 TCR beta chains associated with cytomegalovirus. Sequencing depth was assumed to be roughly uniform across donors in the presence/absence analyses, though that assumption may not hold. HLA typing was unavailable for some donors at each locus, so association tests used only the typed subset. Strong co-occurrence of HLA alleles, especially DR and DQ, made assigning TCR associations to individual alleles difficult. In a later genetic analysis, a missense DCLRE1C variant was associated with V-gene and J-gene trimming of TCR beta chains, and the association was replicated in an independent cohort. In a later analysis, TCR association rates were found to vary across HLA loci, with the most associated TCRs seen for DRB1 alleles and the fewest for HLA-C alleles.

The chain is made from TRBV5-1 and TRBJ2-2; a confident D gene designation cannot be given. Sequencing used PBMCs. The TCR comes from a man aged 25-45 years in good health and CMV-seronegative. The CDR3 here reads CASSLITLAAPGGELFF. The DNA sequence follows: TGCGCCAGCAGCTTGATCACTTTGGCAGCCCCGGGCGGGGAGCTGTTTTTT.